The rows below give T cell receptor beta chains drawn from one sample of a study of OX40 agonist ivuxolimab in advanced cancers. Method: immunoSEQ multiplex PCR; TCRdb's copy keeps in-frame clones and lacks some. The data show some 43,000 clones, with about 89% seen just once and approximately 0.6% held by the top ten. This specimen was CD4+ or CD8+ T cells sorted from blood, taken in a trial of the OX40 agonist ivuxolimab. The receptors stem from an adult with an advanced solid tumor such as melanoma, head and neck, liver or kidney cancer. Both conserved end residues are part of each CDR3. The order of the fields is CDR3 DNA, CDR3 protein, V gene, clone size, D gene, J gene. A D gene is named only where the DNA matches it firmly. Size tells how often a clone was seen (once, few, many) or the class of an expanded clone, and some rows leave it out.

DNA: TGTGCCTGGAGTGTACGAGGAGGTTCGACCTACGAGCAGTACTTC
CDR3: CAWSVRGGSTYEQYF
V: TRBV30
size: -
D: -
J: TRBJ2-7

DNA: TGTGCCAGCAGTCCCCGGAGGGAATATGGCTACACCTTC
CDR3: CASSPRREYGYTF
V: TRBV6-5
size: -
D: -
J: TRBJ1-2

DNA: TGTGCCAGCAGCTTAGGGCTAGCGGGGAACTACGAGCAGTACTTC
CDR3: CASSLGLAGNYEQYF
V: TRBV7-8
size: -
D: TRBD2
J: TRBJ2-7

DNA: TGTGCCAGCAGCCAAGATCGCTGGACTGAAGCTTTCTTT
CDR3: CASSQDRWTEAFF
V: TRBV14
size: -
D: -
J: TRBJ1-1

DNA: TGTGCCAGCAGCCAGCCGACAGGGGTAAGAGTCGAAAAACTGTTTTTT
CDR3: CASSQPTGVRVEKLFF
V: TRBV14
size: -
D: TRBD1
J: TRBJ1-4

DNA: TGTGCCTGGAGCGGGGACAGGGGGGAGGCCGGGGAGCTGTTTTTT
CDR3: CAWSGDRGEAGELFF
V: TRBV30
size: -
D: TRBD1
J: TRBJ2-2

DNA: TGTGCCAGCAGTGACGGAGGCAGCCTGTCCTCCCTCCCTAATGAAAAACTGTTTTTT
CDR3: CASSDGGSLSSLPNEKLFF
V: TRBV2
size: few
D: -
J: TRBJ1-4

DNA: TGTGCCAGCTCACCCGGAGCCCCAAGGGAGGGTCAGTACTTC
CDR3: CASSPGAPREGQYF
V: TRBV18
size: -
D: TRBD2
J: TRBJ2-7

DNA: TGCGCCAGCAGCCAAGGACAGGGGGCTTCGTACGAGCAGTACTTC
CDR3: CASSQGQGASYEQYF
V: TRBV4-1
size: -
D: TRBD1
J: TRBJ2-7

DNA: TGTGCCAGCAGCTTATCGGGGACAGGGGAGGGAGCTTTCTTT
CDR3: CASSLSGTGEGAFF
V: TRBV7-3
size: -
D: TRBD1
J: TRBJ1-1

DNA: TGCGCCAGCCGGAGCGAAAGCTCCTACAATGAGCAGTTCTTC
CDR3: CASRSESSYNEQFF
V: TRBV5-1
size: -
D: -
J: TRBJ2-1

DNA: TGTGCCAGCACCGACGGCCAGCGGGACGAGCAGTACTTC
CDR3: CASTDGQRDEQYF
V: TRBV7-9
size: -
D: -
J: TRBJ2-7

DNA: TGCGCCAGCAGCCAAGAAGGTGGGGGCACTGAAGCTTTCTTT
CDR3: CASSQEGGGTEAFF
V: TRBV4-3
size: -
D: -
J: TRBJ1-1

DNA: TGTGCCTCTGGACAGGGCTCGTCCTACGAGCAGTACTTC
CDR3: CASGQGSSYEQYF
V: TRBV30
size: -
D: TRBD1
J: TRBJ2-7

DNA: TGTGCCAGCAGCTCAGACTCCTCCTACAATGAGCAGTTCTTC
CDR3: CASSSDSSYNEQFF
V: TRBV7-2
size: -
D: -
J: TRBJ2-1

DNA: TGTGCCAGCAGTGGCCCGCCAGGGCGAATATCGTATGGCTACACCTTC
CDR3: CASSGPPGRISYGYTF
V: TRBV2
size: -
D: -
J: TRBJ1-2

DNA: TGTGCCATCAGTGAGTCTAGGTTGCCCGAGACCCAGTACTTC
CDR3: CAISESRLPETQYF
V: TRBV10-3
size: -
D: -
J: TRBJ2-5

DNA: TGTGCCAGCAGTACCGACAGGGGCAATCAGCCCCAGCATTTT
CDR3: CASSTDRGNQPQHF
V: TRBV2
size: once
D: TRBD1
J: TRBJ1-5

DNA: TGTGCCAGCAGCCTAGCCGACGAGCAGTACTTC
CDR3: CASSLADEQYF
V: TRBV5-4
size: -
D: -
J: TRBJ2-7

DNA: TGTGCCACCAGGGGGGACTACGCGGGAAGAGATACGCAGTATTTT
CDR3: CATRGDYAGRDTQYF
V: TRBV15
size: -
D: TRBD2
J: TRBJ2-3

DNA: TGTGCCAGCAGTCCACAGGGCCGCACAGATACGCAGTATTTT
CDR3: CASSPQGRTDTQYF
V: TRBV2
size: once
D: -
J: TRBJ2-3

DNA: TGTGCCAGCAGACGTACAGGGGTCGGCACTGAAGCTTTCTTT
CDR3: CASRRTGVGTEAFF
V: TRBV6-5
size: -
D: TRBD1
J: TRBJ1-1

DNA: TGTGCCAGCAGGACAGGCGGGCGCACTGAAGCTTTCTTT
CDR3: CASRTGGRTEAFF
V: TRBV25-1
size: -
D: -
J: TRBJ1-1

DNA: TGTGCCAGCAGCTTACAGTCGGGACTAAACACCGGGGAGCTGTTTTTT
CDR3: CASSLQSGLNTGELFF
V: TRBV7-2
size: -
D: TRBD2
J: TRBJ2-2

DNA: TGTGCCAGCAGCGTTGGGACAGGGATTAGGTATGGCTACACCTTC
CDR3: CASSVGTGIRYGYTF
V: TRBV9
size: -
D: TRBD1
J: TRBJ1-2

DNA: TGCGCCAGCAGCTTGTTTGGAAACACTGAAGCTTTCTTT
CDR3: CASSLFGNTEAFF
V: TRBV5-1
size: once
D: -
J: TRBJ1-1

DNA: TGTGCCAGCAGCTTAATGAGCGGGACCGGGGAGCTGTTTTTT
CDR3: CASSLMSGTGELFF
V: TRBV7-3
size: -
D: -
J: TRBJ2-2

DNA: TGTGCCAGCAGCGTAGAGTTGGGGACTAGCGGGTACAATGAGCAGTTCTTC
CDR3: CASSVELGTSGYNEQFF
V: TRBV9
size: -
D: TRBD2
J: TRBJ2-1

DNA: TGTGCCAGCAGCTTACTAAGGGTAAGGACTGAAGCTTTCTTT
CDR3: CASSLLRVRTEAFF
V: TRBV11-2
size: -
D: -
J: TRBJ1-1

DNA: TGTGCCAGCACCGGGGGGGCCTACAATGAGCAGTTCTTC
CDR3: CASTGGAYNEQFF
V: TRBV2
size: -
D: TRBD2
J: TRBJ2-1

DNA: TGTGCCAGCATAGACGGGGGTAACTATGGCTACACCTTC
CDR3: CASIDGGNYGYTF
V: TRBV6-6
size: once
D: -
J: TRBJ1-2

DNA: TGTGCCAGCAGTGTCCAGGCGGGGGCGATGGGCGAGCAGTACTTC
CDR3: CASSVQAGAMGEQYF
V: TRBV2
size: -
D: -
J: TRBJ2-7

DNA: TGTGCCAGCAGCTTATCGGGGGCGAGGCAAGAGACCCAGTACTTC
CDR3: CASSLSGARQETQYF
V: TRBV7-2
size: -
D: -
J: TRBJ2-5

DNA: TGTGCCAGCTCACGGGACCTAGCGGACGGCACAGATACGCAGTATTTT
CDR3: CASSRDLADGTDTQYF
V: TRBV18
size: -
D: TRBD2
J: TRBJ2-3

DNA: TGTGCCAGCAGCAAAGAAGCTGGACAGGGTTTGAATAGGGATACGCAGTATTTT
CDR3: CASSKEAGQGLNRDTQYF
V: TRBV21-1
size: -
D: -
J: TRBJ2-3

DNA: TGCGCCAGCAGCTTGGCCGGGACAGACAATGAGCAGTTCTTC
CDR3: CASSLAGTDNEQFF
V: TRBV5-1
size: -
D: TRBD1
J: TRBJ2-1

DNA: TGTGCCAGCAGCACGGACAGGGGAAGTGAAAAACTGTTTTTT
CDR3: CASSTDRGSEKLFF
V: TRBV7-9
size: -
D: TRBD1
J: TRBJ1-4

DNA: TGTGCCAGTAGTATACGGGGTGGCTACACCTTC
CDR3: CASSIRGGYTF
V: TRBV19
size: -
D: -
J: TRBJ1-2

DNA: TGTGCCAGCAGGCCAACTGGGGGCTACGAGCAGTACTTC
CDR3: CASRPTGGYEQYF
V: TRBV27
size: -
D: -
J: TRBJ2-7

DNA: TGTGCCAGCAGCTTAAAACGGCCCGGTTTAGGTTCCAATCCCTACGAGCAGTACTTC
CDR3: CASSLKRPGLGSNPYEQYF
V: TRBV7-2
size: -
D: -
J: TRBJ2-7

DNA: TGTGCCAGCAGCCAACTACCTGGGGTTGGACAGCCCCAGCATTTT
CDR3: CASSQLPGVGQPQHF
V: TRBV7-2
size: -
D: -
J: TRBJ1-5

DNA: TGTGCCAGCAGCTTAAGGGGTATGACAGGGATGGTTGTGGCTCCTAATGAAAAACTGTTTTTT
CDR3: CASSLRGMTGMVVAPNEKLFF
V: TRBV7-6
size: few
D: TRBD1
J: TRBJ1-4

DNA: TGTGCCAGTAGTACTAGCGGGGGAGAGACCCAGTACTTC
CDR3: CASSTSGGETQYF
V: TRBV19
size: -
D: TRBD2
J: TRBJ2-5

DNA: TGCGCCAGCAGCCTACAGGGATGGCGGGACACTGAAGCTTTCTTT
CDR3: CASSLQGWRDTEAFF
V: TRBV5-1
size: -
D: -
J: TRBJ1-1

DNA: TGTGCCAGCACCGGGACTTGGGGCACTGAAGCTTTCTTT
CDR3: CASTGTWGTEAFF
V: TRBV6-5
size: -
D: -
J: TRBJ1-1

DNA: TGCGCCAGCAGCCCTAGCGGGGGCCTCAGCTCCTACGAGCAGTACTTC
CDR3: CASSPSGGLSSYEQYF
V: TRBV5-1
size: -
D: TRBD2
J: TRBJ2-7

DNA: TGTGCCAGTAGTACTCCGGGACTAGCGACAGATACGCAGTATTTT
CDR3: CASSTPGLATDTQYF
V: TRBV19
size: -
D: TRBD2
J: TRBJ2-3

DNA: TGCAGTGCTGTTGACAGCTATGGCTACACCTTC
CDR3: CSAVDSYGYTF
V: TRBV20-1
size: -
D: -
J: TRBJ1-2

DNA: TGTGCCAGCAGCTCGAGAGCGGGGTACTCCTACGAGCAGTACTTC
CDR3: CASSSRAGYSYEQYF
V: TRBV7-2
size: -
D: TRBD2
J: TRBJ2-7

DNA: TGTGCCAGCAGCTTGGTTTCCAGCCCGTCCTACGAGCAGTACTTC
CDR3: CASSLVSSPSYEQYF
V: TRBV5-6
size: -
D: -
J: TRBJ2-7

DNA: TGCAGCACTGACTGGAACACCGGGGAGCTGTTTTTT
CDR3: CSTDWNTGELFF
V: TRBV29-1
size: -
D: -
J: TRBJ2-2

DNA: TGTGCCCGCAACAAACCCGGGGAGTCCGCTCAGCCCCAGCATTTT
CDR3: CARNKPGESAQPQHF
V: TRBV7-9
size: -
D: -
J: TRBJ1-5

DNA: TGTGCCAGCCAAGAGGGTGCTAGTAGCGCTGAAGCTTTCTTT
CDR3: CASQEGASSAEAFF
V: TRBV2
size: -
D: -
J: TRBJ1-1

DNA: TGTGCCAGCAGTCTCAGGGTTTTCGGCACTGAAGCTTTCTTT
CDR3: CASSLRVFGTEAFF
V: TRBV2
size: -
D: -
J: TRBJ1-1

DNA: TGTGCCAGCAGCTTAAATCGAGGGAACACTGAAGCTTTCTTT
CDR3: CASSLNRGNTEAFF
V: TRBV11-3
size: few
D: -
J: TRBJ1-1

DNA: TGTGCCAGTAGTATAGGCAGGGATAACTATGGCTACACCTTC
CDR3: CASSIGRDNYGYTF
V: TRBV19
size: -
D: -
J: TRBJ1-2

DNA: TGTGCCAGCAGCGTAGGGACAGGGGGTAACTACGAGCAGTACTTC
CDR3: CASSVGTGGNYEQYF
V: TRBV9
size: -
D: TRBD1
J: TRBJ2-7

DNA: TGTGCCAGCAGCCCGTCACTAGCGGGGGGGCCCTATGAGCAGTTCTTC
CDR3: CASSPSLAGGPYEQFF
V: TRBV7-6
size: -
D: TRBD2
J: TRBJ2-1

DNA: TGCGCCAGCAGCCAACTCCTACGCACAGATACGCAGTATTTT
CDR3: CASSQLLRTDTQYF
V: TRBV4-1
size: -
D: -
J: TRBJ2-3